Shown below are 21 T cell receptor beta chains from a single sample sequenced in a study of shared clonotypes between healthy human individuals. Sequenced by immunoSEQ multiplex PCR; TCRdb stores in-frame clones only, minus some. The sample yields 700,000 or so clones, approximately 79% seen once. What was sequenced was memory CD4+ T cells sorted from blood. Subset here: CD45RA-negative fraction. These receptors were taken from a woman aged 25 to 45 in good health.

On this clone itself: Other DNA sequences in the same sample also yield this CDR3. The chain carries TRBV11-2 and TRBJ2-7; D call uncertain. Trimming cost V 1 base and J 3 bases, with 4 bases left between them. The V gene's germline CDR1 is SGHAT and CDR2 FQNNGV. The CDR3 contains 12 residues. The CDR3 nucleotides are TGTGCCAGCAGCTTAGTAGGCTACGAGCAGTACTTC. It codes for CASSLVGYEQYF. The complete variable domain, with remaining parts taken from reference TRBV11-2 and TRBJ2-7, reads EAGVAQSPRYKIIEKRQSVAFWCNPISGHATLYWYQQILGQGPKLLIQFQNNGVVDDSQLPKDRFSAERLKGVDSTLKIQPAKLEDSAVYLCASSLVGYEQYFGPGTRLTVT.

This clone turned up a few times. This sequence joins TRBV4-1 and TRBJ2-3; 11 bases agree with TRBD2. The germline V gene encodes CDR1 MGHRA and CDR2 YSYEKL. The CDR3 has 15 residues. V lost 4 bases to trimming and J lost 13 bases; unmatched junction nucleotides: 13. The DNA for the CDR3 is TGCGCCAGCAGCCGGGAGCCGGGACTAGCGGCTTGGGAGTATTTT. Residues: CASSREPGLAAWEYF.

The chain has TRBV5-1 and TRBJ2-5; 9 nucleotides match TRBD2. CDR3 size: 16 residues. V lost 0 bases, J lost 4 bases, and 7 bases stayed unmatched. Germline CDR1 and CDR2: SGHRS and YFSETQ. The CDR3 here is CASSLAGTSSGETQYF. CDR3 sequence (DNA): TGCGCCAGCAGCTTGGCCGGGACTAGCTCCGGAGAGACCCAGTACTTC.

The chain combines TRBV23-1 with TRBJ2-7; D not resolved. TRBV23-1 is an ORF, and what it does is uncertain. V was cut by 8 bases and J by 1 base, with 21 bases left in between. CDR3 length equals 16 residues. In DNA form, the CDR3 reads TGCGCCAGCTGCCCCCACCCTCATCAAGGATCCTACGAGCAGTACTTC. This gives the protein CASCPHPHQGSYEQYF.

This chain uses TRBV28 with TRBJ2-7; no clear D. The germline V gene has CDR1 MDHEN and CDR2 SYDVKM. V gave up 6 bases and J gave up 2 bases, with 8 bases separating them. The CDR3 sequence is 12 residues long. The CDR3 here is CASSLTTYEQYF. The CDR3 DNA is TGTGCCAGCAGCCTCACAACCTACGAGCAGTACTTC.

The chain links TRBV7-9 to TRBJ2-1; TRBD2 aligns across 8 bases. The CDR3 spans 19 residues. The V segment lost 1 base and the J segment 2 bases; nucleotides outside the gene matches: 13. Germline lookup yields CDR1 SEHNR and CDR2 FQNEAQ (reference sequence). Here the CDR3 reads CASSLGLVRTSRTYNEQFF. For the CDR3, the DNA is TGTGCCAGCAGCTTAGGTTTAGTCCGGACTAGCCGTACCTACAATGAGCAGTTCTTC.

This clone appeared many times. The V and J genes are TRBV10-2 and TRBJ2-4, with D possibly being TRBD1 (6 bases). CDR3 length: 13 amino acids. Trimming cost V 3 bases and J 8 bases, with 11 bases left between them. Germline CDR1 is WSHSY and CDR2 is SAAADI. The CDR3 loop is CASSEGRGDIQYF. In DNA form, the CDR3 reads TGCGCCAGCAGTGAAGGCAGGGGAGACATTCAGTACTTC.

This chain links TRBV4-1 with TRBJ2-5, with D possibly matching TRBD2 (8 bases). This CDR3 contains 18 residues. Germline loops: CDR1 MGHRA, CDR2 YSYEKL. The germline V and J ends were trimmed by 6 bases and 4 bases, with 27 bases remaining between them. In DNA form, the CDR3 reads TGCGCCAGCAGTCACCGCCTAGCGGGTCGGGCAGGGGGAGAGACCCAGTACTTC. It specifies CASSHRLAGRAGGETQYF.

V gene TRBV11-2 combines with J gene TRBJ1-1, with D possibly matching TRBD1 (5 bases). Germline CDR1 is SGHAT and CDR2 is FQNNGV. With 3 bases removed from V and 7 bases from J, the gap between germline ends came to 12 bases. This CDR3 is built from 13 residues. The CDR3 nucleotides read TGTGCCAGCAGCTTCGGCCAGGGCAGTGAAGCTTTCTTT. As protein: CASSFGQGSEAFF.

This clone showed up just a few times. This rearrangement joins TRBV5-1 to TRBJ1-1, with TRBD1 matching 10 bases. Germline CDR1 reads SGHRS; CDR2 reads YFSETQ. After removal of 1 base from V and 0 bases from J, the junction contained 3 bases not matched to a gene. The CDR3 loop spans 16 amino acids. The CDR3 region has the DNA TGCGCCAGCAGCTTGCTGGGACAGGGGATGAACACTGAAGCTTTCTTT. Translation gives CASSLLGQGMNTEAFF. Combining the CDR3 with reference TRBV5-1 and TRBJ1-1 gives the whole variable domain KAGVTQTPRYLIKTRGQQVTLSCSPISGHRSVSWYQQTPGQGLQFLFEYFSETQRNKGNFPGRFSGRQFSNSRSEMNVSTLELGDSALYLCASSLLGQGMNTEAFFGQGTRLTVV.

The chain combines TRBV7-2 with TRBJ1-2; D may be TRBD1 (5 bases). The CDR3 has 15 residues. V dropped 1 base and J dropped 3 bases, with 12 bases sitting between them. CDR1 is SGHTA and CDR2 is FQGNSA in the germline V gene. The DNA of the CDR3 is TGTGCCAGCAGCTTAGACCTCAGAGGGGACTATGGCTACACCTTC. This sequence encodes CASSLDLRGDYGYTF.

The sample holds many counts of this clone. The V and J genes are TRBV5-1 and TRBJ2-7, with 8 bases matching TRBD1. The CDR3 runs 14 residues. The trim removed 7 bases at V and 7 bases at J, leaving 13 bases unmatched. The germline V gene encodes CDR1 SGHRS and CDR2 YFSETQ. The chain's CDR3 is CASAPGTGLLEQYF. DNA of the CDR3: TGCGCCAGCGCCCCCGGGACAGGCCTCCTGGAGCAGTACTTC.

In DNA, the CDR3 is TGTGCCAGCAGTCGGACTAGGGGGGAGCAGTACTTC. Amino acids: CASSRTRGEQYF. The rearrangement links TRBV25-1 to TRBJ2-7; tentative D call: TRBD2 (7 bases). Germline CDR1 MGHDK, CDR2 SYGVNS. The V end lost 5 bases, the J end lost 7 bases, and 12 bases lay between the germline ends. The CDR3 is 12 amino acids.

The genes are TRBV28 and TRBJ1-2; 10 bases match TRBD1. CDR1 is MDHEN and CDR2 is SYDVKM in the germline V gene. This CDR3 comprises 16 residues. V shed 3 bases, J shed 0 bases, and the junction held 4 bases outside the gene matches. CDR3 amino acids: CASSFLGTGANYGYTF. The CDR3 coding sequence is TGTGCCAGCAGTTTTCTCGGGACAGGGGCTAACTATGGCTACACCTTC.

The V and J genes are TRBV10-1 and TRBJ2-1; TRBD1 agrees at 7 bases. The CDR3 covers 12 residues. The V and J ends lost 10 bases and 5 bases, in that order; junction bases with no gene match: 5. Looked up from germline, CDR1 is WNHNN and CDR2 is SYGVQD (reference sequence). The CDR3 bases are TGCGCCACCGGGGACAGCGACAATGAGCAGTTCTTC. Translated: CATGDSDNEQFF.

The CDR3 nucleotides are TGTGCTAGTGGTTTAGGGGGCTCTGGGGCCAACGTCCTGACTTTC. Residues: CASGLGGSGANVLTF. This chain connects TRBV12-5 to TRBJ2-6, with a weak D call TRBD1 (6 bases). The CDR3 is 15 residues long. V was cut by 3 bases and J by 0 bases, with 6 bases left in between. Germline CDR1 is LGHNT and CDR2 is FRNRAP.

The chain joins TRBV4-2 to TRBJ1-2, with 7 bases matching TRBD1. Trimming took 0 bases from V and 3 from J; bases not matched to a gene: 10. CDR1 LGHNA and CDR2 YNFKEQ come from the germline V gene. CDR3 length: 17 residues. CDR3 nucleotides: TGTGCCAGCAGCCAAGACAAGGGGACAGAAACCTACTATGGCTACACCTTC. Protein sequence: CASSQDKGTETYYGYTF.

The CDR3 region has the DNA TGTGCCAGCAGTACCCAGACAGGGTACAGCGGGGAGCTGTTTTTT. It yields the protein CASSTQTGYSGELFF. The chain has TRBV2 and TRBJ2-2; the match to TRBD1 covers 7 bases. Germline-derived CDR1 and CDR2 are SNHLY and FYNNEI. Trimming at V came to 5 bases and at J to 7 bases, leaving 10 bases not matched to a gene. The CDR3 is 15 residues long. The full variable domain, in which reference TRBV2 and TRBJ2-2 provide the parts outside the CDR3, is EPEVTQTPSHQVTQMGQEVILRCVPISNHLYFYWYRQILGQKVEFLVSFYNNEISEKSEIFDDQFSVERPDGSNFTLKIRSTKLEDSAMYFCASSTQTGYSGELFFGEGSRLTVL.

V usage is TRBV27 and J usage is TRBJ1-1; unclear D gene. Germline CDR1 and CDR2: MNHEY and SMNVEV (reference sequence). Deletions cut 5 bases from V and 1 base from J, with 8 bases between. CDR3 length: 13 amino acids. The CDR3 sequence is CASSVSRNTEAFF. CDR3 nucleotide sequence: TGTGCCAGCAGTGTTAGTCGGAACACTGAAGCTTTCTTT.

This clone was counted many times. This chain joins TRBV11-2 and TRBJ2-7; 12 bases map to TRBD1. V trimming: 3 bases; J trimming: 5 bases; junction bases outside the gene matches: 11. This CDR3 spans 17 amino acids. Germline lookup yields CDR1 SGHAT and CDR2 FQNNGV. The CDR3 reads CASSFTGTGGMRDEQYF. The CDR3 region has the DNA TGTGCCAGCAGCTTCACCGGGACAGGGGGCATGAGGGACGAGCAGTACTTC.

The V call is TRBV5-1, the J call TRBJ2-5, with D possibly TRBD1 on 6 matching bases. CDR1 and CDR2 (germline): SGHRS, YFSETQ. CDR3 length: 15 residues. The V end was cut by 2 bases, the J end by 5 bases, with 16 bases between. The CDR3 bases are TGCGCCAGCAGCTTCCCCTCCCAGGGGCGGGAGACCCAGTACTTC. This sequence encodes CASSFPSQGRETQYF.